This T cell receptor beta chain was sequenced for a study of tumor and adjacent non-tumor tissue in lung cancer (dated by TCRdb to the late 2010s). Notes on the research overall: The cohort included some twelve adenocarcinoma, a couple of squamous cell carcinoma and 1 small cell lung cancer patients. Ages among the 15 or so patients ranged from about 30 to 76 years, there were around 10 men and 5 women, and disease was at TNM stage I to III. In total, sequencing yielded 125,075,908 productive TCRbeta reads, which works out to an average of approximately 4.1 million reads per sample. The study compared bulk TCRbeta repertoires between lung tumor tissue and matched distant non-tumor lung tissue from some 14 lung cancer patients. TCRbeta CDR3 sequencing was performed on roughly 32 paired specimens, with one tumor sample and one normal lung sample collected per patient. Summary of the overall study and its limitations: A significantly larger cumulative share of the repertoire was made up by the top 100 clones in normal lung than in tumor tissue. With only approximately 16 patients in the cohort, the authors noted that larger samples and more detailed clinical data are needed. Tumor tissue showed significantly higher TCR diversity (inverse Simpson) than normal lung tissue, at roughly 390 vs 170 (P = 0.0075, Mann-Whitney U test). Younger patients had significantly higher TCR diversity, and higher tumor TCR diversity was associated with shorter overall and disease-free survival. The methods do not name the sequencing platform or mention unique molecular identifiers. Because peripheral blood was not sequenced, blood TCRbeta repertoires in the lung cancer patients of the study were not examined.

Measured from the cysteine to the phenylalanine, the CDR3 is 14 residues long. The read is trimmed to its CDR3 DNA, 42 bases read in frame from base 1. As encoded in the germline V gene, CDR1 is SGHDT while CDR2 is YYEEEE. RNA was extracted from bulk unsorted tissue and checked for quality with a NanoDrop ND-1000 and an Agilent 2100. Normal lung samples were distant non-tumor tissue taken more than 3 cm from the tumor edge. Newly diagnosed lung cancer patients without prior chemotherapy who had been admitted for thoracic surgery in China between August and November 2014 were enrolled as donors. Patients with previous radiotherapy or chemotherapy, or with another concurrent cancer, were excluded from the study. Pieces of surgical tissue measuring about 1-2 cm3 were kept in RNAlater solution and stored at -80 degrees C until use. Libraries were made using multiplex PCR. The listed sequencing device is Illumina HiSeq 2500. TCRbeta libraries were constructed through three rounds of nested PCR with primers (Table S4) according to protocols adapted from ARM-PCR. Before sequencing, PCR products in the 200-500 bp range were cut out of the gel and cleaned up using the QIAquick gel extraction kit. Processing in the source paper ran as follows. Reads were cleaned using Trimmomatic, were merged into complete CDR3 sequences using FLASH, and were assigned to V(D)J germline segments using MiTCR. Clonal diversity was calculated as the inverse Simpson's index using VDJtools. Productive reads were defined as in-frame sequences without a premature stop codon. TCRdb redid the processing of the public reads, applying fastp at Q25 and MiXCR, and retained in-frame beta chains. Rows with one shared CDR3 protein collapse into an entry with the most common genes and DNA. TCRdb's processing, not the study's, gives the V and J calls here. This sample comprises more than 85,000 distinct CDR3 sequences, under 65% of them detected only once. The ten top clones hold around 19% of the sample.

As regards this clonotype: No antigen is known for it. This may stem from a read error, because a much larger clone lies one nucleotide away.

The sample was distant non-tumor lung tissue. The rearranged segments are TRBV5-6 and TRBJ2-7; 11 bases in between match TRBD1. This TCR was sampled from a man aged 55 to 70 with non-small cell lung cancer. The nucleotide sequence is given as TGTGCCAGCAGCACCGGACAGGGGGCAGACGAGCGGTACTTC. It is translated as CASSTGQGADERYF.